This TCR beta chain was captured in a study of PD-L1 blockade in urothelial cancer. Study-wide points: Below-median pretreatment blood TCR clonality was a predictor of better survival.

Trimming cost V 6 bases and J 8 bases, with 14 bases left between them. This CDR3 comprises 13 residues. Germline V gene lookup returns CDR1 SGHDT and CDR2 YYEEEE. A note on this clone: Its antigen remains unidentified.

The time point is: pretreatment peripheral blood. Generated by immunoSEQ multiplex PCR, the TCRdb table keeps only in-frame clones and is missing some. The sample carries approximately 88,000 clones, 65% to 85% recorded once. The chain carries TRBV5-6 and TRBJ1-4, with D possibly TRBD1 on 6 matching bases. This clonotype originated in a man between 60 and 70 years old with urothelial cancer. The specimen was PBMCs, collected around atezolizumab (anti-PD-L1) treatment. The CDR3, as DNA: TGTGCCAGCACCTCGGGGGGGCAGGAAAAACTGTTTTTT. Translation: CASTSGGQEKLFF.